These 27 T cell receptor beta chains were sequenced from one sample in a study of T-cell memory formation after mild COVID-19. TCRdb ran MiXCR on the 5' RACE reads and lists one entry per CDR3 protein. The sample lists around 200,000 distinct CDR3 sequences, about 18% occurring once. The sample comprised PBMCs or a T cell subset sorted from them (not recorded which). The origin of the receptors is a man aged 18 to 35 who had mild COVID-19 (a few samples of this study predate the infection). Cell type and time point are not known.

This clonotype was counted a few times. The chain carries TRBV5-1 and TRBJ1-4, with 7 nucleotides matching TRBD1. V was clipped by 6 bases and J by 3 bases; unmatched bases: 11. The CDR3 consists of 16 residues. Germline V gene sequence: CDR1 SGHRS, CDR2 YFSETQ. The CDR3: CASTARGLGSNEKLFF. The CDR3 DNA follows: TGCGCCAGCACGGCCAGGGGGTTGGGCTCTAATGAAAAACTGTTTTTT.

This clonotype was seen more than once but under ten times. The chain couples TRBV12-3 or TRBV12-4 to TRBJ1-4; D is undetermined. This CDR3 is built from 14 residues. Trimming cost V 10 bases and J 5 bases, with 17 bases left between them. The CDR3 spells CATSYSGGNEKLFF. The CDR3 coding sequence is TGTGCCACTAGTTACAGTGGAGGAAATGAAAAACTGTTTTTT.

V is TRBV7-6 and J is TRBJ2-2; the D is unclear. The germline V gene has CDR1 SGHVS and CDR2 FNYEAQ. The CDR3 spans 15 residues. With 5 bases removed from V and 4 bases from J, the gap between germline ends came to 14 bases. CDR3 in amino acids: CASSQTVGSTGELFF. The CDR3 DNA reads as TGTGCCAGCAGCCAAACTGTGGGGTCCACCGGGGAGCTGTTTTTT.

This chain links TRBV4-2 with TRBJ2-7; no clear D. This CDR3 is built from 13 residues. Germline loops: CDR1 LGHNA, CDR2 YNFKEQ. Trimming left V 1 base short and J 4 bases short, with 8 bases between. The CDR3 sequence is CASSQVELYEQYF. CDR3 in DNA: TGTGCCAGCAGCCAAGTAGAACTTTACGAGCAGTACTTC.

This clonotype was seen more than once but under ten times. The genes are TRBV10-3 and TRBJ1-5, with TRBD1 identical over 8 bases. The CDR3 is 17 amino acids. Germline-derived CDR1 and CDR2 are ENHRY and SYGVKD. V lost 6 bases, J lost 4 bases, and 14 bases stayed unmatched. The CDR3 loop is CAISQFTGGANNQPQHF. CDR3 DNA: TGTGCCATCAGCCAGTTTACAGGGGGGGCAAATAATCAGCCCCAGCATTTT.

This clonotype showed up just a few times. The chain links TRBV20-1 to TRBJ1-2; tentatively, D is TRBD1 (6 bases). The ends were cut back, 3 bases at V and 1 base at J, with 9 bases in the middle. This CDR3 is built from 13 residues. CDR1 is DFQATT, CDR2 SNEGSKA, per germline (reference sequence). The CDR3: CSASLDSNYGYTF. In nucleotides, the CDR3 is TGCAGTGCTAGCCTGGACAGTAACTATGGCTACACCTTC.

The table lists this clonotype with a few counts. The chain combines TRBV18 with TRBJ2-7; 7 bases map to TRBD2. J gave up 7 bases and V 2 bases, and 11 bases lay outside the gene matches. Germline V lookup: CDR1 KGHSH, CDR2 LQKENI. The CDR3 runs to 15 residues. Here the CDR3 reads CASSPASGTSGEQYF. The CDR3 DNA reads as TGTGCCAGCTCACCAGCTAGCGGCACTTCCGGGGAGCAGTACTTC. The full variable domain, completed using reference TRBV18 and TRBJ2-7, is NAGVMQNPRHLVRRRGQEARLRCSPMKGHSHVYWYRQLPEEGLKFMVYLQKENIIDESGMPKERFSAEFPKEGPSILRIQQVVRGDSAAYFCASSPASGTSGEQYFGPGTRLTVT.

The chain couples TRBV6-6 to TRBJ1-1; 7 bases are a match to TRBD1. The J segment lost 1 base and the V segment lost 0 bases, leaving 5 bases of the junction unmatched. Germline CDR1 is MNHNY and CDR2 is SVGAGI (reference sequence). The CDR3 covers 16 residues. The CDR3 coding sequence is TGTGCCAGCAGTTACTCGACAGGGACGGGGAACACTGAAGCTTTCTTT. This gives the protein CASSYSTGTGNTEAFF.

This chain joins TRBV21-1 and TRBJ1-1; the table's TRBD1 call for D was not verified on the DNA. TRBV21-1 is noted as a pseudogene. This CDR3 region has 15 residues. The CDR3 DNA reads TGTGCCAGCAGCTTGCCGGCCTTAAGGGGAACTGAAGCTTTCTTT. This translates into CASSLPALRGTEAFF.

V and J are TRBV5-1 and TRBJ2-1; 10 nucleotides line up with TRBD2. The V gene's germline CDR1 is SGHRS and CDR2 YFSETQ. V lost 0 bases to trimming and J lost 8 bases; unmatched junction nucleotides: 5. The CDR3 has 15 amino acids. The chain's CDR3 is CASSLVAGGQDEQFF. CDR3 coding DNA: TGCGCCAGCAGCTTGGTAGCGGGGGGCCAGGATGAGCAGTTCTTC.

V and J are TRBV29-1 and TRBJ2-3; 8 positions match TRBD1. Germline lookup yields CDR1 SQVTM and CDR2 ANQGSEA. This CDR3 contains 14 residues. J was trimmed by 2 bases and V by 4 bases; bases with no gene match: 5. The CDR3 DNA sequence: TGCAGCGTTGGGCAGGGGGCTGTCACAGATACGCAGTATTTT. This encodes CSVGQGAVTDTQYF.

The chain recombines TRBV2 with TRBJ2-4; maybe TRBD2 (6 bases). Trimming pared 4 bases from V and 7 bases from J, leaving 17 bases between. The CDR3 sequence is 15 residues long. CDR1 SNHLY and CDR2 FYNNEI come from the germline V gene. CDR3 DNA: TGTGCCAGCAGTGTTACCCTGGGGGGAGCGAACATTCAGTACTTC. Residues: CASSVTLGGANIQYF.

The table lists this clonotype with a few counts. CDR3 DNA sequence: TGTGCCAGCAGCTTAGGGATAGCGGGGGTGAGAAACATTCAGTACTTC. Amino acids: CASSLGIAGVRNIQYF. The chain uses TRBV11-2 and TRBJ2-4; 9 nucleotides line up with TRBD2. J gave up 6 bases and V 1 base, and 7 bases lay outside the gene matches. The CDR3 is made up of 16 amino acids. The germline V gene has CDR1 SGHAT and CDR2 FQNNGV.

This rearrangement joins TRBV7-2 to TRBJ2-1; no reliable D call. The CDR3 contains 15 residues. Trimming stripped 5 bases from V and 1 base from J, with 12 bases between. Germline V gives CDR1 SGHTA, CDR2 FQGNSA. CDR3 in DNA: TGTGCCAGCAGCCGCAGTGACGGATCCTACAATGAGCAGTTCTTC. Translated: CASSRSDGSYNEQFF.

This clonotype has more than one count but fewer than ten. This chain links TRBV5-1 with TRBJ1-1, with no clear D. V lost 4 bases and J 2 bases, leaving 12 bases between the germline ends. Germline CDR1 is SGHRS and CDR2 is YFSETQ. The CDR3 extends over 14 amino acids. The CDR3 protein is CASSESLGNTEAFF. Written as DNA, the CDR3 is TGCGCCAGCAGCGAAAGTCTGGGTAACACTGAAGCTTTCTTT. The entire variable domain, with the rest obtained from reference TRBV5-1 and TRBJ1-1, is as follows: KAGVTQTPRYLIKTRGQQVTLSCSPISGHRSVSWYQQTPGQGLQFLFEYFSETQRNKGNFPGRFSGRQFSNSRSEMNVSTLELGDSALYLCASSESLGNTEAFFGQGTRLTVV.

The J gene is TRBJ2-7, the V gene TRBV18; 8 positions match TRBD1. Germline loops: CDR1 KGHSH, CDR2 LQKENI. This CDR3 has 15 amino acids. The V and J ends lost 4 bases and 0 bases, in that order; junction bases with no gene match: 5. This chain's CDR3 is CASSQRQGFSYEQYF. The CDR3 bases are TGTGCCAGCTCACAAAGACAGGGGTTCTCCTACGAGCAGTACTTC.

This clonotype has ten or more counts. J is TRBJ1-5 and V is TRBV6-1; D gene uncertain. Germline V gives CDR1 MNHNS, CDR2 SASEGT. The V end lost 4 bases, the J end lost 9 bases, and 19 bases lay between the germline ends. This CDR3 spans 15 amino acids. CDR3 amino acids: CASSGGRSLGRPQHF. CDR3 coding DNA: TGTGCCAGCAGTGGCGGCCGCTCGCTTGGGCGGCCCCAGCATTTT.

This chain links TRBV5-6 with TRBJ1-2, with a weak D call TRBD1 (6 bases). This CDR3 region has 16 residues. Per the germline V gene, CDR1 is SGHDT and CDR2 is YYEEEE. Trimming left V 3 bases short and J 6 bases short, with 21 bases between. Here the CDR3 DNA reads TGTGCCAGCAGCTCCGAGGGCGGGGGGCGCGGAGATGGCTACACCTTC. This sequence encodes CASSSEGGGRGDGYTF.

This clonotype was counted only a few times. V is TRBV20-1 and J is TRBJ1-6; D gene ambiguous. CDR1 DFQATT and CDR2 SNEGSKA come from the germline V gene (reference sequence). The CDR3 sequence is 16 residues long. Trimming removed 6 bases from V and 4 bases from J, with 19 bases in between. CDR3 protein: CSANSAVKLYNSPLHF. DNA for the CDR3: TGCAGTGCCAACTCAGCCGTGAAGCTTTATAATTCACCCCTCCACTTT.

In its sample, this clonotype was seen a few times. J is TRBJ2-1 and V is TRBV28; D is ambiguous. Germline assignment: CDR1 MDHEN and CDR2 SYDVKM. This CDR3 has 11 residues. Trimming left V 8 bases short and J 6 bases short, with 8 bases between. CDR3 bases: TGTGCCAGCGGACGGATCAATGAGCAGTTCTTC. This gives the protein CASGRINEQFF.

This clonotype has more than one count but fewer than ten. The gene calls are TRBV7-3 and TRBJ1-1, with TRBD1 identical over 8 bases. Looked up from germline, CDR1 is SGHTA and CDR2 is FQGTGA. Losses at the gene ends were 4 bases for V and 5 bases for J; bases not matched to a gene: 3. The CDR3 runs to 13 residues. In DNA, the CDR3 is TGTGCCAGCAGCTCGACAGGGGCTACTGAAGCTTTCTTT. Amino acids: CASSSTGATEAFF.

The sample holds a few counts of this clonotype. The V and J genes are TRBV4-2 and TRBJ2-1; D may correspond to TRBD1 or TRBD2 (6 bases each). The CDR3 consists of 14 residues. Trimming removed 4 bases at V and 8 bases at J, with 15 bases between. The germline CDR1 and CDR2 sequences are LGHNA and YNFKEQ. The CDR3 coding sequence is TGTGCCAGCAGCCTCGCGACAGGAGGGGATGAGCAGTTCTTC. Translation: CASSLATGGDEQFF.

This clonotype has ten or more counts. This chain joins TRBV6-5 and TRBJ2-7; tentatively, D is TRBD2 (8 bases). CDR1 is MNHEY, CDR2 SVGAGI, per germline. The CDR3 sequence is 14 residues long. V lost 2 bases and J lost 6, with 14 bases in between. The CDR3 region is CASSYREGASEQYV. The DNA for the CDR3 is TGTGCCAGCAGTTACCGGGAGGGGGCAAGCGAGCAGTACGTC.

The chain is built from TRBV6-2 or TRBV6-3 and TRBJ2-1; 12 bases are a match to TRBD2. V dropped 6 bases and J dropped 8; count of bases not matched to a gene: 5. CDR3 length: 14 residues. The germline V gene has CDR1 MNHEY and CDR2 SVGEGT. As DNA, the CDR3 is TGTGCCAGCAGCACTAGCGGGGGGAGCCATGAGCAGTTCTTC. This translates into CASSTSGGSHEQFF.

This clonotype appeared many times. The rearrangement joins TRBV7-2 to TRBJ2-5, with 9 nucleotides matching TRBD1. Germline trimming cut 5 bases from V and 5 bases from J; bases unmatched to any gene: 9. This CDR3 is built from 15 residues. Germline-derived CDR1 and CDR2 are SGHTA and FQGNSA. CDR3 protein: CASSTNRGPEETQYF. CDR3 bases: TGTGCCAGCAGCACCAACAGGGGGCCGGAGGAGACCCAGTACTTC.

The chain has TRBV15 and TRBJ2-7; D is unclear. Trimming shortened V by 10 bases and J by 3 bases, and 10 bases separated the two germline ends. The CDR3 consists of 11 residues. Looked up from germline, CDR1 is LNHNV and CDR2 is YYDKDF (reference sequence). The chain's CDR3 is CANAPGYEQYV. For the CDR3, the DNA is TGTGCCAACGCCCCGGGCTACGAGCAGTACGTC.

This clonotype was detected a few times. This rearrangement joins TRBV28 to TRBJ2-5; TRBD2 agrees at 8 bases. The CDR3 has 14 residues. V shed 1 base and J 7 bases; nucleotides not matched to a gene: 5. In germline, CDR1 is MDHEN, CDR2 SYDVKM. The CDR3 DNA sequence: TGTGCCAGCAGTTTATTGCGGGGGGCCCGGACCCAGTACTTC. It codes for CASSLLRGARTQYF.